A selection of T cell receptor beta chains follows, all from one sample in a study of response to subunit inactivated influenza vaccine. TCRdb recomputed calls from the RT-PCR reads with MiXCR, one row per CDR3 protein. The sample contains a few hundred thousand distinct CDR3 sequences, roughly 22% of which appear only once. This specimen consisted of PBMCs from blood, obtained less than 22 months after vaccination. The source is a man aged 45 to 70 who received an inactivated influenza vaccine. The CDR3 runs from the conserved cysteine through the conserved F or W. Fields, in order: V gene, CDR3 length, D gene, clone size, J gene, CDR3 DNA, CDR3 protein. D genes are given only for firm matches. Clone sizes are given selectively: once, few, many, or a class where the clone is expanded.

>TRBV2|15|.|few|TRBJ2-2
TGTGCCAGCAGTGAAGATCATGGTAGATCCGGGGAGCTGTTTTTT
CASSEDHGRSGELFF
>TRBV6-2/TRBV6-3|11|.|once|TRBJ1-5
TGTGCCAGCAGTTACGTCGGGCCCCAGCATTTT
CASSYVGPQHF
>TRBV7-9|15|.|.|TRBJ1-1
TGTGCCAGCAGCCCACCGGGACGGCCGAACACTGAAGCTTTCTTT
CASSPPGRPNTEAFF
>TRBV4-3|14|TRBD1|few|TRBJ1-5
TGCGCCAGCAGCCAAGAATCAGGGGGCCAGCCCCAGCATTTT
CASSQESGGQPQHF
>TRBV12-3/TRBV12-4|11|.|.|TRBJ2-7
TGTGCCAGCAGCCGAGCCCACGAGCAGTACTTC
CASSRAHEQYF
>TRBV4-2|16|.|.|TRBJ2-3
TGTGCCAGCAGCCAAGTAGCGTTTGGAAGCACAGATACGCAGTATTTT
CASSQVAFGSTDTQYF
>TRBV27|17|TRBD2|.|TRBJ2-5
TGTGCCAGCAGTTTATCGGGCCTAGCGGGAGGGCCCGAGACCCAGTACTTC
CASSLSGLAGGPETQYF
>TRBV30|14|.|few|TRBJ1-1
TGTGCCTGGAATTTGGGGGGCCTGAACACTGAAGCTTTCTTT
CAWNLGGLNTEAFF
>TRBV12-3/TRBV12-4|14|.|few|TRBJ2-2
TGTGCCAGCAGCAGACAGGTTCCTTCCGGGGAGCTGTTTTTT
CASSRQVPSGELFF
>TRBV5-6|13|.|many|TRBJ1-3
TGTGCCAGCAGCTTGGTCTCTGGAAACACCATATATTTT
CASSLVSGNTIYF
>TRBV18|13|.|few|TRBJ1-2
TGTGCCAGCTCACCAAAACGTCTCTATGGCTACACCTTC
CASSPKRLYGYTF
>TRBV5-1|12|.|few|TRBJ2-1
TGCGCCAGCAGCCGGTCCAGCAATGAGCAGTTCTTC
CASSRSSNEQFF
>TRBV12-3/TRBV12-4|16|.|.|TRBJ1-5
TGTGCCAGCAGTCTACCCCGCGGGGCAACAAATCAGCCCCAGCATTTT
CASSLPRGATNQPQHF
>TRBV20-1|14|TRBD2|few|TRBJ2-1
TGCAGTGCTAGGCATGAGTCCGGGGGGAATGAGCAGTTCTTC
CSARHESGGNEQFF
>TRBV28|16|TRBD1|.|TRBJ2-2
TGTGCCAGCACCGCAGGAGACAGGGACCTTACCGGGGAGCTGTTTTTT
CASTAGDRDLTGELFF
>TRBV7-7|16|TRBD2|.|TRBJ2-1
TGTGCTAGCAGCGCCTCACTAGCGGCCCGATCTGGTGAGCAGTTCTTC
CASSASLAARSGEQFF
>TRBV20-1|19|.|.|TRBJ1-6
TGCAGTGCTAGAGATATCAAGGGGACCGTGAGCTCCTATAATTCACCCCTCCACTTT
CSARDIKGTVSSYNSPLHF
>TRBV12-3/TRBV12-4|13|.|many|TRBJ1-1
TGTGCCAGCAGTTTCGGCCTGAACACTGAAGCTTTCTTT
CASSFGLNTEAFF
>TRBV25-1|11|.|many|TRBJ1-1
TGTGCCAGCAGTGATAGCACTGAAGCTTTCTTT
CASSDSTEAFF
>TRBV6-5|16|.|few|TRBJ1-1
TGTGCCAGCAGTTACTCGGTGCAGCCTATGAACACTGAAGCTTTCTTT
CASSYSVQPMNTEAFF
>TRBV6-2/TRBV6-3|16|.|.|TRBJ2-3
TGTGCCAGCAGTTACCCTACCGAAGGACTCACAGATACGCAGTATTTT
CASSYPTEGLTDTQYF
>TRBV4-2|17|TRBD2|few|TRBJ2-3
TGTGCCAGCAGCCACGCTGGACTAGCCGAATCTCCAGATACGCAGTATTTT
CASSHAGLAESPDTQYF
>TRBV7-2|15|.|.|TRBJ2-7
TGTGCCAGCAGCTTATCGGGCAGTTCCGCCTACGAGCAGTACTTC
CASSLSGSSAYEQYF
>TRBV5-6|15|.|many|TRBJ1-4
TGTGCCAGCAGCGGTACGGGACGATCGCGGGAAAAACTGTTTTTT
CASSGTGRSREKLFF
>TRBV29-1|13|TRBD1|many|TRBJ1-1
TGCAGCGTTGAGGGACAGGGGGCGACTGAAGCTTTCTTT
CSVEGQGATEAFF
>TRBV29-1|11|.|few|TRBJ1-1
TGCAGCGTTAGCCCGAACACTGAAGCTTTCTTT
CSVSPNTEAFF
>TRBV29-1|10|.|few|TRBJ1-2
TGCAGCGTTGCTAACTATGGCTACACCTTC
CSVANYGYTF
>TRBV6-2/TRBV6-3|17|.|.|TRBJ1-1
TGTGCCAGCAGTTACGGCGTACTTCCCGGGACGAACACTGAAGCTTTCTTT
CASSYGVLPGTNTEAFF
>TRBV5-5|13|.|few|TRBJ2-7
TGTGCCAGCAGCCCGACAGGTACTTGGGAGCAGTACTTC
CASSPTGTWEQYF
>TRBV28|13|.|few|TRBJ1-6
TGTGCCAGCTTAAGCTCCTATAATTCACCCCTCCACTTT
CASLSSYNSPLHF
>TRBV4-3|14|TRBD1|.|TRBJ2-7
TGCGCCAGCAGCCAAGGGACAGGGGACTACGAGCAGTACTTC
CASSQGTGDYEQYF
>TRBV7-2|15|TRBD1|.|TRBJ2-1
TGTGCCAGCAGCTTACTTGGGACAGGGGGCAATGAGCAGTTCTTC
CASSLLGTGGNEQFF
>TRBV5-8|14|.|.|TRBJ2-1
TGTGCCAGCAGCTACCAAGTCTCCTACAATGAGCAGTTCTTC
CASSYQVSYNEQFF
>TRBV7-6|15|.|few|TRBJ2-3
TGTGCCAGCAGCTTACGGGCCTCTAGCACAGATACGCAGTATTTT
CASSLRASSTDTQYF
>TRBV5-1|16|.|.|TRBJ2-7
TGCGCCAGGCCGAGAACAGTCGGAGGGCTCTCCTACGAGCAGTACTTC
CARPRTVGGLSYEQYF
>TRBV7-2|15|.|few|TRBJ2-2
TGTGCCAGCAGCTTGAGGACAGTGAACACCGGGGAGCTGTTTTTT
CASSLRTVNTGELFF
>TRBV5-1|12|.|.|TRBJ1-1
TGCGCCAGCAGTTCTACTACTTCTGAAGCTTTCTTT
CASSSTTSEAFF